The TCR beta chain under discussion was sequenced for a study of T cells in localized non-small cell lung cancer. The repertoire was sequenced with immunoSEQ multiplex PCR; TCRdb's copy has only in-frame clones and lacks some. The data hold about 24,000 clones, with about 80% observed a single time. Germline loops: CDR1 SGHAT, CDR2 FQNNGV. The CDR3 sequence is 13 residues long. Trimming took 3 bases from V and 6 from J; bases not matched to a gene: 3. The origin of this receptor is a man aged 35 to 70 with stage II lung adenocarcinoma. The chain couples TRBV11-2 to TRBJ2-7; 9 bases match TRBD2. This specimen was PBMCs, taken before any cancer treatment. CDR3: CASSFGTSFEQYF. In DNA form, the CDR3 reads TGTGCCAGCAGCTTCGGGACTAGCTTCGAGCAGTACTTC.